One sample yielded the 3 T cell receptor beta chains listed below, sequenced in a study of OX40 agonist ivuxolimab in advanced cancers. Using immunoSEQ multiplex PCR, the repertoire was profiled, and TCRdb retains in-frame clones only, with some absent. The sample carries around 60,000 clones, approximately 82% recorded once. The sequencing here drew on CD4+ or CD8+ T cells sorted from blood, taken in a trial of the OX40 agonist ivuxolimab. The source of these receptors is an adult with an advanced solid tumor such as melanoma, head and neck, liver or kidney cancer.

The chain has TRBV5-1 and TRBJ1-2, with 12 bases that match TRBD1. The germline V gene has CDR1 SGHRS and CDR2 YFSETQ. CDR3 length: 15 residues. V shed 5 bases and J 8 bases; nucleotides not matched to a gene: 10. CDR3 in amino acids: CASRAGTGGSWGYTF. CDR3 nucleotides: TGCGCCAGCAGAGCCGGGACAGGGGGCTCGTGGGGCTACACCTTC.

This chain uses TRBV5-6 with TRBJ2-3; perhaps D is TRBD1 or TRBD2 (5 bases each). Trimming removed 0 bases from V and 10 bases from J, with 18 bases in between. There are 15 residues in the CDR3. CDR1 is SGHDT and CDR2 is YYEEEE in the germline V gene. CDR3 protein: CASSLGGTRLGAQYF. In DNA form, the CDR3 reads TGTGCCAGCAGCTTGGGGGGGACCCGCTTAGGGGCGCAGTATTTT.

This clone is a singleton in its sample. V and J are TRBV10-3 and TRBJ1-6; D unresolved. This CDR3 contains 13 residues. From germline, CDR1 is ENHRY and CDR2 SYGVKD. V was trimmed by 5 bases and J by 10 bases, leaving 12 bases between them. In DNA, the CDR3 is TGTGCCATCAGTTCCAACGGCGGGTCACCCCTCCACTTT. Translation: CAISSNGGSPLHF.